This is a list of T cell receptor beta chains from one sample in a study of naive and memory T cell subsets. TCRdb fed the UMI-ligation and nested PCR reads into MiXCR, producing one record per CDR3 protein. Of around 160,000 distinct CDR3 sequences in the sample, over 15% were seen once. What was sequenced was naive CD4+ T cells from blood. Source of these receptors: a human donor in good health. The CDR3 runs from the conserved cysteine through the conserved F or W. A D gene is named only where the DNA matches it firmly. The listing skips clone size in some rows; elsewhere it reads once, few, many or a size class.

d_gene: NA
v_gene: TRBV12-3/TRBV12-4
j_gene: TRBJ2-7
abundance: NA
CDR3nt: TGTGCCAGCAGCCCGGACACGGCCGAGCAGTACTTC
CDR3aa: CASSPDTAEQYF

d_gene: NA
v_gene: TRBV4-2
j_gene: TRBJ2-2
abundance: NA
CDR3nt: TGTGCCAGCAGCCATGGAGGAGTCACCGGGGAGCTGTTTTTT
CDR3aa: CASSHGGVTGELFF

d_gene: TRBD1
v_gene: TRBV11-2
j_gene: TRBJ2-7
abundance: few
CDR3nt: TGTGCCAGTCTTCGAGACAGGGGGTTATACGAGCAGTACTTC
CDR3aa: CASLRDRGLYEQYF

d_gene: NA
v_gene: TRBV11-2
j_gene: TRBJ1-5
abundance: few
CDR3nt: TGTGCCAGCAGCTTTAGCGCAGGTTTCAATCAGCCCCAGCATTTT
CDR3aa: CASSFSAGFNQPQHF

d_gene: NA
v_gene: TRBV29-1
j_gene: TRBJ2-7
abundance: NA
CDR3nt: TGCAGCGTTCGAGACCCCCAGGGAAGCGGATTCTACGAGCAGTACTTC
CDR3aa: CSVRDPQGSGFYEQYF

d_gene: TRBD2
v_gene: TRBV10-3
j_gene: TRBJ2-7
abundance: NA
CDR3nt: TGTGCCATCAGTCCGGGACTAGCCTCCTACGAGCAGTACTTC
CDR3aa: CAISPGLASYEQYF

d_gene: NA
v_gene: TRBV7-9
j_gene: TRBJ1-2
abundance: few
CDR3nt: TGTGCCAGCAGCTTAGAGCTATATGGCTACACCTTC
CDR3aa: CASSLELYGYTF

d_gene: TRBD1
v_gene: TRBV29-1
j_gene: TRBJ1-1
abundance: NA
CDR3nt: TGCAGCGTTGAAAGTCGACAGGGTGGCACTGAAGCTTTCTTT
CDR3aa: CSVESRQGGTEAFF

d_gene: NA
v_gene: TRBV4-1
j_gene: TRBJ1-5
abundance: NA
CDR3nt: TGCGCCAGCAGCCAAGTTAAAGGGGAGAAGAATCAGCCCCAGCATTTT
CDR3aa: CASSQVKGEKNQPQHF

d_gene: NA
v_gene: TRBV20-1
j_gene: TRBJ2-1
abundance: NA
CDR3nt: TGCAGCCCAAGCGGAAATGAGCAGTTCTTC
CDR3aa: CSPSGNEQFF

d_gene: NA
v_gene: TRBV19
j_gene: TRBJ1-2
abundance: NA
CDR3nt: TGTGCCAGTAGTATGGGGCGGAACCCAGGGAACTATGGCTACACCTTC
CDR3aa: CASSMGRNPGNYGYTF

d_gene: TRBD1
v_gene: TRBV10-2
j_gene: TRBJ1-5
abundance: few
CDR3nt: TGCGCCAGCGCGACAGGGGATTCCCAGCCCCAGCATTTT
CDR3aa: CASATGDSQPQHF

d_gene: TRBD1
v_gene: TRBV10-3
j_gene: TRBJ2-1
abundance: few
CDR3nt: TGTGCCATCAGTGCAAAGACAGGGGAGGCAGGCAATGAGCAGTTCTTC
CDR3aa: CAISAKTGEAGNEQFF

d_gene: NA
v_gene: TRBV7-2
j_gene: TRBJ2-2
abundance: few
CDR3nt: TGTGCCAGCAGCTTAGGTCCCGGGGAGCTGTTTTTT
CDR3aa: CASSLGPGELFF

d_gene: NA
v_gene: TRBV6-5
j_gene: TRBJ2-1
abundance: few
CDR3nt: TGTGCCAGCAGTTACCCAACTAGATTGAGTGAGCAGTTCTTC
CDR3aa: CASSYPTRLSEQFF

d_gene: NA
v_gene: TRBV25-1
j_gene: TRBJ1-4
abundance: NA
CDR3nt: TGTGCCAGCAGTGAATGGGGGGAAAAACTGTTTTTT
CDR3aa: CASSEWGEKLFF

d_gene: NA
v_gene: TRBV20-1
j_gene: TRBJ2-1
abundance: NA
CDR3nt: TGCAGTGCAGTCGTCCCAGGGGTAGGGGAGCAGTTCTTC
CDR3aa: CSAVVPGVGEQFF

d_gene: NA
v_gene: TRBV3-1
j_gene: TRBJ2-7
abundance: NA
CDR3nt: TGTGCCAGCAGCCCCCGGGACAAGAGCTCCTACGAGCAGTACTTC
CDR3aa: CASSPRDKSSYEQYF

d_gene: NA
v_gene: TRBV10-3
j_gene: TRBJ2-7
abundance: NA
CDR3nt: TGTGCCATCAGTGACGACCCAGGTCTCGAGCAGTACTTC
CDR3aa: CAISDDPGLEQYF

d_gene: TRBD1
v_gene: TRBV3-1
j_gene: TRBJ2-1
abundance: many
CDR3nt: TGTGCCAGCAGCCAAGACAGGGGGCCGTACAATGAGCAGTTCTTC
CDR3aa: CASSQDRGPYNEQFF

d_gene: NA
v_gene: TRBV11-3
j_gene: TRBJ2-1
abundance: few
CDR3nt: TGTGCCAGCAGCTTAGCAGGGACTGGGGGCTACAATGAGCAGTTCTTC
CDR3aa: CASSLAGTGGYNEQFF

d_gene: NA
v_gene: TRBV29-1
j_gene: TRBJ2-5
abundance: NA
CDR3nt: TGCAGCGTTGAGGGGGTAACCCAAGAGACCCAGTACTTC
CDR3aa: CSVEGVTQETQYF

d_gene: TRBD1
v_gene: TRBV12-3/TRBV12-4
j_gene: TRBJ2-5
abundance: NA
CDR3nt: TGTGCCAGCGCCACGGGCAGGGGGTACCAAGAGACCCAGTACTTC
CDR3aa: CASATGRGYQETQYF

d_gene: TRBD2
v_gene: TRBV28
j_gene: TRBJ2-1
abundance: few
CDR3nt: TGTGCCAGCAGTTTAACTAGCGGGAGAGGATACAATGAGCAGTTCTTC
CDR3aa: CASSLTSGRGYNEQFF

d_gene: NA
v_gene: TRBV27
j_gene: TRBJ1-5
abundance: few
CDR3nt: TGTGCCAGCAGCCCCCGTGGGGGCAATCAGCCCCAGCATTTT
CDR3aa: CASSPRGGNQPQHF

d_gene: NA
v_gene: TRBV5-1
j_gene: TRBJ2-6
abundance: NA
CDR3nt: TGCGCCAGCAGCCCCGGACAGCCCTCTGGGGCCAACGTCCTGACTTTC
CDR3aa: CASSPGQPSGANVLTF

d_gene: TRBD2
v_gene: TRBV5-1
j_gene: TRBJ2-5
abundance: few
CDR3nt: TGCGCCAGCAGCTTGGGTAGCGGGAGGGCCCGAGAGACCCAGTACTTC
CDR3aa: CASSLGSGRARETQYF

d_gene: NA
v_gene: TRBV27
j_gene: TRBJ1-4
abundance: NA
CDR3nt: TGTGCCAGCAGTTTTGGAGCAGGGGCCGATGAAAAACTGTTTTTT
CDR3aa: CASSFGAGADEKLFF

d_gene: NA
v_gene: TRBV28
j_gene: TRBJ2-3
abundance: many
CDR3nt: TGTGCCAGCAGTTCCGGGGGCACAGATACGCAGTATTTT
CDR3aa: CASSSGGTDTQYF